This entry lists 5 T cell receptor beta chains sequenced from one sample in a study of chemoradiotherapy in HPV16-positive cancers. Repertoires were generated with immunoSEQ multiplex PCR, while TCRdb's copy carries only in-frame clones and drops some. The table lists approximately 27,000 clones, approximately 84% of them singletons. Sequenced here: blood, sampled from a patient who underwent chemoradiotherapy. Source of these receptors: a human donor with HPV-associated anogenital cancer.

Judged by abundance, this clone is medium-sized. The V and J genes are TRBV5-1 and TRBJ1-1, with D possibly matching TRBD1 (5 bases). Germline V CDR1 and CDR2: SGHRS, YFSETQ. The CDR3 consists of 14 residues. V lost 4 bases, J lost 4 bases, and 14 bases lay in between. The DNA of the CDR3 is TGCGCCAGCAGCAACGGCGGGGGGAGCACTGAAGCTTTCTTT. Protein product: CASSNGGGSTEAFF.

This clone has only one observation. The genes are TRBV27 and TRBJ1-5; no definite D call. The CDR3 runs 15 residues. The germline V gene encodes CDR1 MNHEY and CDR2 SMNVEV (reference sequence). With 6 bases removed from V and 1 base from J, the gap between germline ends came to 13 bases. The CDR3 coding sequence is TGTGCCAGCAGCTTAGTAGGGCCAAGCAATCAGCCCCAGCATTTT. Translation: CASSLVGPSNQPQHF.

The V gene is TRBV19, the J gene TRBJ1-1, with D possibly being TRBD1 (5 bases). V shed 6 bases and J shed 5 bases, with 16 bases lying between them. Germline V CDR1 and CDR2: LNHDA, SQIVND (reference sequence). This CDR3 contains 14 residues. The CDR3 spells CASRDKPRETEAFF. The CDR3 DNA is TGTGCCAGTAGGGACAAGCCCAGGGAGACTGAAGCTTTCTTT.

The rearrangement uses TRBV21-1 and TRBJ2-2; no DNA check was done on the table's D call, TRBD2. TRBV21-1 is noted as a pseudogene. This CDR3 is 17 amino acids long. The CDR3 is CASSVEVLAGNTGELFF. The CDR3 DNA reads TGTGCCAGCAGCGTCGAGGTCCTAGCGGGGAACACCGGGGAGCTGTTTTTT.

This sequence joins TRBV7-9 and TRBJ1-2; D might be TRBD1 (6 bases). The CDR3 loop spans 14 amino acids. Trimming took 5 bases from V and 6 from J, leaving 16 bases between them. Per the germline V gene, CDR1 is SEHNR and CDR2 is FQNEAQ (reference sequence). CDR3 bases: TGTGCCAGCAGCCAAAGAGGGACACTTGATGGCTACACCTTC. Translation gives CASSQRGTLDGYTF. The full variable domain, with the rest looked up from reference TRBV7-9 and TRBJ1-2, is DTGVSQNPRHKITKRGQNVTFRCDPISEHNRLYWYRQTLGQGPEFLTYFQNEAQLEKSRLLSDRFSAERPKGSFSTLEIQRTEQGDSAMYLCASSQRGTLDGYTFGSGTRLTVV.